A single T cell receptor beta chain is shown here with its context. The CDR3 is 16 residues long. CDR1 MGHDK and CDR2 SYGVNS come from the germline V gene. Trimming removed 1 base from V and 5 bases from J, with 15 bases in between. This entry is derived from a study of blood T cell repertoires in COVID-19. Study information: Material from acute and convalescent COVID-19 was sourced from the United States, Italy and Spain.

Profiled with immunoSEQ multiplex PCR; TCRdb holds only in-frame clones, not every one. The table includes approximately 280,000 clones, approximately 78% detected once. The sample comprised PBMCs or T cells enriched from blood (not recorded which). The chain carries TRBV25-1 and TRBJ1-5; a possible D gene is TRBD1 (6 bases). The TCR was taken from a man aged 40-55 years who had been exposed to COVID-19. For the CDR3, the DNA is TGTGCCAGCAGTGAATTGTTGGGGGCCCCAGATCAGCCCCAGCATTTT. This encodes CASSELLGAPDQPQHF.